The next 27 T cell receptor beta chains were all read from a single sample in a study of early T cells in non-severe SARS-CoV-2 infection. TCRdb itself ran the 5' RACE reads through MiXCR, one entry per CDR3 protein. The repertoire has 100,000 to 130,000 distinct CDR3 sequences, around 10% of them found once; the top ten carry 7.6%. The sample was whole blood. These receptors were collected from an adult who was a healthcare worker with PCR-confirmed SARS-CoV-2 infection or an uninfected control (not recorded which).

In DNA, the CDR3 is TGCAGCGTTGCAGAAAACACCCCTACCACCGGGGAGCTGTTTTTT. Protein sequence: CSVAENTPTTGELFF. V and J are TRBV29-1 and TRBJ2-2; D is unclear. With 4 bases removed from V and 4 bases from J, the gap between germline ends came to 16 bases. Germline CDR1 is SQVTM and CDR2 is ANQGSEA. The CDR3 covers 15 residues.

At least ten counts were recorded for this clonotype. The V gene is TRBV19, the J gene TRBJ2-7, with 8 nucleotides matching TRBD1. There are 17 residues in the CDR3. In germline, CDR1 is LNHDA, CDR2 SQIVND (reference sequence). Trimming took 5 bases from V and 2 from J; bases not matched to a gene: 14. CDR3 region: CASSGSDRGGFPYEQYF. The CDR3 DNA reads as TGTGCCAGTAGTGGAAGCGACAGGGGAGGATTTCCCTACGAGCAGTACTTC.

V usage is TRBV14 and J usage is TRBJ1-1, with a tentative D call TRBD1 (6 bases). V shed 0 bases and J shed 3 bases, with 8 bases lying between them. The CDR3 covers 14 residues. Per germline, CDR1 SGHDN and CDR2 FVKESK. CDR3 residues: CASSQEGADTEAFF. Here the CDR3 DNA reads TGTGCCAGCAGCCAAGAGGGGGCGGACACTGAAGCTTTCTTT.

This clonotype was found many times. The genes are TRBV7-2 and TRBJ2-2; 7 nucleotides agree with TRBD2. Germline V gives CDR1 SGHTA, CDR2 FQGNSA. The trim removed 2 bases at V and 4 bases at J, leaving 1 base unmatched. The CDR3 length is 14 residues. The CDR3 DNA sequence: TGTGCCAGCAGCTTATCGGGAGGCACCGGGGAGCTGTTTTTT. This encodes CASSLSGGTGELFF. The full variable domain, in which reference TRBV7-2 and TRBJ2-2 provide the parts outside the CDR3, is GAGVSQSPSNKVTEKGKDVELRCDPISGHTALYWYRQSLGQGLEFLIYFQGNSAPDKSGLPSDRFSAERTGGSVSTLTIQRTQQEDSAVYLCASSLSGGTGELFFGEGSRLTVL.

The chain joins TRBV28 to TRBJ2-7, with D tentatively TRBD1 (6 bases). CDR3 size: 12 residues. V was pared by 9 bases and J by 6 bases, with 15 bases between. CDR1 MDHEN and CDR2 SYDVKM come from the germline V gene. CDR3 protein: CASKTGLPEQYF. As DNA, the CDR3 is TGTGCCAGTAAGACAGGACTCCCCGAGCAGTACTTC.

The chain joins TRBV27 to TRBJ2-1; D may be TRBD1 (5 bases). CDR1 MNHEY and CDR2 SMNVEV come from the germline V gene (reference sequence). V was clipped by 2 bases and J by 3 bases, with 8 bases between them. This CDR3 contains 14 residues. CDR3 DNA: TGTGCCAGCAGTTTAGCAGGGTACTACAATGAGCAGTTCTTC. Its protein is CASSLAGYYNEQFF.

The rearrangement uses TRBV2 and TRBJ2-3, with D unclear. CDR1 SNHLY and CDR2 FYNNEI come from the germline V gene. This CDR3 has 10 residues. Trimming shortened V by 6 bases and J by 10 bases, and 8 bases separated the two germline ends. The CDR3 DNA reads TGTGCCAGCAGCCGAGTGCCGCAGTATTTT. It codes for CASSRVPQYF.

This clonotype was detected many times. The J gene is TRBJ2-7, the V gene TRBV20-1, with D hard to call. The CDR3 has 15 residues. Trimming left V 0 bases short and J 4 bases short, with 16 bases between. Germline V gene sequence: CDR1 DFQATT, CDR2 SNEGSKA (reference sequence). The CDR3 DNA reads as TGCAGTGCTAGAGATTTGATTCACCTGGTATACGAGCAGTACTTC. This codes for CSARDLIHLVYEQYF.

This clonotype was seen more than once but under ten times. The V and J genes are TRBV12-3 or TRBV12-4 and TRBJ2-7; D is possibly TRBD2 (7 bases). CDR3 size: 15 residues. Trimming took off 6 bases at V and 0 bases at J, with 15 bases between the two ends. The CDR3 is CASSYGLGGSYEQYF. Written as DNA, the CDR3 is TGTGCCAGCAGCTACGGACTAGGGGGCTCCTACGAGCAGTACTTC.

There are many counts of this clonotype. The genes are TRBV29-1 and TRBJ2-1; 7 nucleotides line up with TRBD2. The CDR3 is 15 residues long. V shed 1 base and J 3 bases; nucleotides not matched to a gene: 6. The germline V gene has CDR1 SQVTM and CDR2 ANQGSEA. CDR3 residues: CSVEGSREDYNEQFF. The CDR3 bases are TGCAGCGTTGAAGGATCCCGGGAGGACTACAATGAGCAGTTCTTC.

This clonotype was detected only a few times. The chain combines TRBV21-1 with TRBJ2-1; TRBD1, the table's D call, lacks a check against the DNA. TRBV21-1 is marked as a pseudogene. The CDR3 has 15 amino acids. DNA of the CDR3: TGTGCCAGCAGCTGCCAAGCGGTCCCCTCTTATGAGCAGTTCTTC. This encodes CASSCQAVPSYEQFF.

This clonotype appeared many times. The chain employs TRBV20-1 and TRBJ2-7, with 9 bases that match TRBD1. The J segment lost 2 bases and the V segment lost 0 bases, leaving 8 bases of the junction unmatched. Germline lookup yields CDR1 DFQATT and CDR2 SNEGSKA (reference sequence). The CDR3 is 16 amino acids. This chain's CDR3 is CSARDVPGQGPYEQYF. CDR3 in DNA: TGCAGTGCTAGAGACGTACCGGGACAGGGCCCCTACGAGCAGTACTTC.

This sequence joins TRBV28 and TRBJ1-5; no reliable D call. Between the trimmed V and J ends, which lost 5 bases and 6 bases, there was a span of 17 bases. Germline CDR1 MDHEN, CDR2 SYDVKM. CDR3 size: 15 residues. CDR3 nucleotide sequence: TGTGCCAGCAGTCCGGAGCCGCGGCGAAGTCAGCCCCAGCATTTT. Its protein is CASSPEPRRSQPQHF.

V usage is TRBV11-2 and J usage is TRBJ2-2; 8 bases match TRBD1. The CDR3 is 17 residues long. V lost 5 bases, J lost 3 bases, and 11 bases stayed unmatched. Per the germline V gene, CDR1 is SGHAT and CDR2 is FQNNGV. The chain's CDR3 is CASSPRPGQAYTGELFF. The CDR3, as DNA: TGTGCCAGCAGCCCTAGACCGGGACAGGCATACACCGGGGAGCTGTTTTTT.

The rearrangement links TRBV5-1 to TRBJ1-2; 8 positions agree with TRBD1. The CDR3 loop spans 13 amino acids. Germline V gene data show CDR1 as SGHRS and CDR2 as YFSETQ. Germline trimming cut 5 bases from V and 6 bases from J; bases unmatched to any gene: 6. CDR3 DNA sequence: TGCGCCAGCAGGAATCAGGGGGCACATGGCTACACCTTC. This encodes CASRNQGAHGYTF.

This clonotype occurred many times. The V and J genes are TRBV11-1 and TRBJ2-7; D uncertain. Germline lookup yields CDR1 SGHAT and CDR2 FQDESV (reference sequence). The CDR3 runs 12 residues. V was cut by 6 bases and J by 5 bases, with 11 bases left in between. The CDR3 sequence: CASRYGPNEQYF. The DNA for the CDR3 is TGTGCCAGCAGGTACGGACCCAACGAGCAGTACTTC. Full variable domain (missing parts from reference TRBV11-1 and TRBJ2-7): EAEVAQSPRYKITEKSQAVAFWCDPISGHATLYWYRQILGQGPELLVQFQDESVVDDSQLPKDRFSAERLKGVDSTLKIQPAELGDSAMYLCASRYGPNEQYFGPGTRLTVT.

This clonotype was seen repeatedly, ten times or more. The V gene is TRBV5-4, the J gene TRBJ2-1, with 8 bases matching TRBD1. The CDR3 loop spans 14 amino acids. CDR1 is SGHNT, CDR2 YYREEE, per germline (reference sequence). V gave up 0 bases and J gave up 5 bases; unmatched junction bases: 1. The DNA for the CDR3 is TGTGCCAGCAGCTTGGACAGGGGGAACAATGAGCAGTTCTTC. Encoded protein: CASSLDRGNNEQFF. The full variable domain, with the rest looked up from reference TRBV5-4 and TRBJ2-1, is ETGVTQSPTHLIKTRGQQVTLRCSSQSGHNTVSWYQQALGQGPQFIFQYYREEENGRGNFPPRFSGLQFPNYSSELNVNALELDDSALYLCASSLDRGNNEQFFGPGTRLTVL.

This clonotype appeared many times. The genes are TRBV6-2 or TRBV6-3 and TRBJ1-5, with D tentatively TRBD1 (6 bases). Germline CDR1 is MNHEY and CDR2 is SVGEGT. V shed 5 bases and J shed 4 bases, with 12 bases lying between them. The CDR3 spans 14 residues. The CDR3 DNA reads TGTGCCAGCAGTCTCCACACAGGGAATCAGCCCCAGCATTTT. It codes for CASSLHTGNQPQHF.

A few counts support this clonotype. The gene calls are TRBV5-1 and TRBJ1-2; 7 nucleotides line up with TRBD1. This CDR3 is 13 amino acids long. J was trimmed by 4 bases and V by 5 bases; bases with no gene match: 5. Germline V gene sequence: CDR1 SGHRS, CDR2 YFSETQ. The CDR3 DNA follows: TGCGCCAGCAGGTACACAGGGGCCTATGGCTACACCTTC. As protein: CASRYTGAYGYTF.

This clonotype was seen a handful of times. The J gene is TRBJ1-5, the V gene TRBV20-1; 7 bases agree with TRBD1. The ends lost 5 bases at V and 7 bases at J; junction bases unmatched: 8. Germline loops: CDR1 DFQATT, CDR2 SNEGSKA (reference sequence). CDR3 size: 13 residues. DNA of the CDR3: TGCAGTGCTCGGACAGGTGCAAAGCAGCCCCAGCATTTT. Its protein is CSARTGAKQPQHF.

This clonotype was detected many times. The chain links TRBV6-4 to TRBJ2-1; 7 positions agree with TRBD1. CDR3 size: 14 residues. CDR1 is MRHNA, CDR2 SNTAGT, per germline. J gave up 4 bases and V 6 bases, and 6 bases lay outside the gene matches. The CDR3 nucleotides read TGTGCCAGCAGAAGGGACAGTGATTACAATGAGCAGTTCTTC. Protein: CASRRDSDYNEQFF.

In the case of this clonotype: Here the CDR3 omits its conserved ending phenylalanine or tryptophan, so a read error is the likely source. The chain recombines TRBV20-1 with TRBJ2-3, with TRBD2 matching over 9 bases. The CDR3 loop spans 18 amino acids. V lost 0 bases and J lost 1; bases outside the gene matches: 11. Germline-derived CDR1 and CDR2 are DFQATT and SNEGSKA (reference sequence). CDR3 in DNA: TGCAGTGCTAGAGACCCCCAGAGGGTAGCGGGGGGCACAGATACGCAGTATATT. This gives the protein CSARDPQRVAGGTDTQYI.

This clonotype was observed many times. The chain's CDR3 is CASSKAGGETQYF. The CDR3 nucleotides read TGCGCCAGCAGCAAAGCGGGAGGCGAGACCCAGTACTTC. The chain couples TRBV5-1 to TRBJ2-5; 9 bases align to TRBD2. There are 13 residues in the CDR3. Germline V gives CDR1 SGHRS, CDR2 YFSETQ. V lost 4 bases to trimming and J lost 5 bases; unmatched junction nucleotides: 3.

This clonotype showed up many times. This sequence joins TRBV28 and TRBJ2-1; no clear D. Germline lookup yields CDR1 MDHEN and CDR2 SYDVKM. This CDR3 spans 12 amino acids. Trimming took 2 bases from V and 4 from J, leaving 3 bases between them. In DNA form, the CDR3 reads TGTGCCAGCAGTTTAGTGTACAATGAGCAGTTCTTC. Amino acids: CASSLVYNEQFF.

This clonotype has only a few counts. The chain uses TRBV19 and TRBJ1-2; no reliable D call. The germline V gene encodes CDR1 LNHDA and CDR2 SQIVND (reference sequence). V was trimmed by 9 bases and J by 2 bases, leaving 19 bases between them. The CDR3 covers 15 residues. The CDR3 is CASSLSRTTNYGYTF. For the CDR3, the DNA is TGTGCCAGCTCCCTGTCCCGGACGACAAACTATGGCTACACCTTC.

This clonotype has ten or more counts. This rearrangement joins TRBV27 to TRBJ2-1, with D unresolved. The CDR3 runs to 17 residues. The germline CDR1 and CDR2 sequences are MNHEY and SMNVEV (reference sequence). V was clipped by 2 bases and J by 3 bases, with 17 bases between them. The CDR3 sequence: CASSLPLTQGNYNEQFF. The CDR3 nucleotides read TGTGCCAGCAGTTTACCCCTAACCCAAGGAAACTACAATGAGCAGTTCTTC.

This clonotype was counted many times. The chain combines TRBV2 with TRBJ1-1; TRBD1 matches 7 bases. Trimming removed 1 base from V and 4 bases from J; junction bases left unmatched: 6. The length of the CDR3 is 15 residues. Germline CDR1 and CDR2: SNHLY and FYNNEI. In nucleotides, the CDR3 is TGTGCCAGCAGTGAAGAGGGGGCGAGGGGCACTGAAGCTTTCTTT. It encodes CASSEEGARGTEAFF.